These 12 T cell receptor beta chains share one sample of origin, sequenced in a study of immune evolution from preneoplasia to lung adenocarcinoma. The repertoire was sequenced with immunoSEQ multiplex PCR; TCRdb's copy has only in-frame clones and lacks some. The sample carries over 2,000 clones, 70% to 80% recorded once. Source material: FFPE minimally invasive lung adenocarcinoma tissue. The receptors shown here come from a person aged 60 to 85 with lung adenocarcinoma.

V is TRBV30 and J is TRBJ2-1, with D maybe TRBD1 (5 bases). Germline V gene lookup returns CDR1 GTSNPN and CDR2 SVGIG (reference sequence). The CDR3 totals 15 residues. Trimming removed 3 bases from V and 0 bases from J, with 12 bases in between. CDR3 region: CAWRAGMSSYNEQFF. The CDR3 DNA reads TGTGCCTGGAGGGCAGGGATGAGCTCCTACAATGAGCAGTTCTTC.

The rearrangement uses TRBV10-3 and TRBJ1-1, with D perhaps matching TRBD1 (6 bases). CDR3 length: 15 amino acids. The germline V gene has CDR1 ENHRY and CDR2 SYGVKD. The ends were cut back, 3 bases at V and 1 base at J, with 12 bases in the middle. This CDR3 reads CAISESTGPNTEAFF. The CDR3 DNA reads TGTGCCATCAGTGAATCTACAGGGCCGAACACTGAAGCTTTCTTT.

The chain carries TRBV7-2 and TRBJ2-2; D is perhaps TRBD1 (7 bases). The V end lost 4 bases, the J end lost 4 bases, and 16 bases lay between the germline ends. Germline CDR1 is SGHTA and CDR2 is FQGNSA. The CDR3 extends over 16 amino acids. In DNA form, the CDR3 reads TGTGCCAGCAGCTATCGACAGGGAGGTGCCACCGGGGAGCTGTTTTTT. Translation: CASSYRQGGATGELFF.

This sequence joins TRBV4-1 and TRBJ2-1; D is uncertain. The germline V and J ends were trimmed by 6 bases and 0 bases, with 6 bases remaining between them. CDR3 length equals 13 residues. CDR1 is MGHRA and CDR2 is YSYEKL in the germline V gene. As DNA, the CDR3 is TGCGCCAGCAGTTGGAGCTCCTACAATGAGCAGTTCTTC. Its protein is CASSWSSYNEQFF.

The chain employs TRBV19 and TRBJ1-1, with D possibly TRBD1 on 5 matching bases. The CDR3 has 16 amino acids. Germline V gene lookup returns CDR1 LNHDA and CDR2 SQIVND (reference sequence). Trimming pared 7 bases from V and 1 base from J, leaving 19 bases between. CDR3 sequence: CASKGSGRMPNTEAFF. CDR3 DNA sequence: TGTGCCAGTAAAGGTTCGGGACGGATGCCGAACACTGAAGCTTTCTTT.

The rearrangement joins TRBV9 to TRBJ1-3, with 7 bases aligning to TRBD1. The CDR3 is made up of 15 amino acids. Germline V gene data show CDR1 as SGDLS and CDR2 as YYNGEE. The V and J ends lost 4 bases and 0 bases, in that order; junction bases with no gene match: 4. The CDR3, as DNA: TGTGCCAGCAGCTACCGGGACAGCTCTGGAAACACCATATATTTT. Translated: CASSYRDSSGNTIYF.

The genes are TRBV11-3 and TRBJ2-7, with D possibly TRBD1 on 5 matching bases. The CDR3 covers 14 residues. Deletions cut 4 bases from V and 3 bases from J, with 13 bases between. Germline-derived CDR1 and CDR2 are SGHNT and YENEEA. This CDR3 is CASSSTRQGYEQYF. DNA for the CDR3: TGTGCCAGCAGCTCCACCCGGCAGGGCTACGAGCAGTACTTC.

This clone was counted a single time. The chain joins TRBV5-1 to TRBJ2-5; 8 bases are a match to TRBD1. CDR1 SGHRS and CDR2 YFSETQ come from the germline V gene. V was pared by 0 bases and J by 0 bases, with 16 bases of the junction left unmatched. The CDR3 totals 20 residues. The CDR3: CASSLGPGGYAGRDQETQYF. CDR3 nucleotide sequence: TGCGCCAGCAGCTTGGGGCCAGGGGGCTATGCGGGCCGAGACCAAGAGACCCAGTACTTC.

This clone was seen only a few times. The DNA for the CDR3 is TGTGCCAGCAGCTTAGGTTCCCATACAGGCCTAGAGACCCAGTACTTC. Amino acids: CASSLGSHTGLETQYF. The chain joins TRBV11-2 to TRBJ2-5; D is possibly TRBD1 (5 bases). Trimming took 1 base from V and 4 from J, leaving 16 bases between them. Germline V CDR1 and CDR2: SGHAT, FQNNGV. There are 16 residues in the CDR3.

The rearrangement links TRBV6-5 to TRBJ1-5; D might be TRBD1 (5 bases). The V gene lost 6 bases and the J gene lost 1 base, with 13 bases spanning the gap. The germline V gene has CDR1 MNHEY and CDR2 SVGAGI. The CDR3 spans 15 residues. CDR3 coding DNA: TGTGCCAGCAGGCCACGCGGGGGGAGCAATCAGCCCCAGCATTTT. This gives the protein CASRPRGGSNQPQHF.

The CDR3 DNA reads TGTGCCAGCAGCTGGACTGTCTCAACCGGGGAGCTGTTTTTT. Amino acid sequence: CASSWTVSTGELFF. The chain has TRBV7-9 and TRBJ2-2; tentatively, D is TRBD2 (5 bases). From germline, CDR1 is SEHNR and CDR2 FQNEAQ (reference sequence). V lost 4 bases to trimming and J lost 5 bases, with 11 bases between them. This CDR3 is built from 14 residues. The full variable domain, completed using reference TRBV7-9 and TRBJ2-2, is DTGVSQNPRHKITKRGQNVTFRCDPISEHNRLYWYRQTLGQGPEFLTYFQNEAQLEKSRLLSDRFSAERPKGSFSTLEIQRTEQGDSAMYLCASSWTVSTGELFFGEGSRLTVL.

The CDR3 bases are TGTGCCAGCAGCTTAGCTTTCGTGGGATCGTCCGACGAGCAGTACTTC. Translation gives CASSLAFVGSSDEQYF. The chain links TRBV11-2 to TRBJ2-7; D not certain. CDR3 size: 16 residues. Germline V gene sequence: CDR1 SGHAT, CDR2 FQNNGV. V lost 1 base to trimming and J lost 5 bases, with 18 bases between them.